This is a list of T cell receptor beta chains from one sample in a study of spatial heterogeneity in lung cancer. TCRdb independently ran MiXCR on the 5' RACE reads; one entry per CDR3 protein. The top ten hold 21% of the sample, which has about 100,000 distinct CDR3 sequences, 4.4% seen once. The sample in question was lung tumor tissue, obtained at surgery. The receptors originated from a male donor with early-stage non-small cell lung cancer. Each CDR3 is given with its conserved first and last residue. D genes are given only for firm matches. Clone size is stated in some rows and not others, as once, few, many or a class when expanded.

d_call	clone_size	j_call	v_call	cdr3_nt	cdr3_aa
NA	many	TRBJ2-7	TRBV12-3/TRBV12-4	TGTGCCAGCAGTTCCACCCTCTACGAGCAGTACTTC	CASSSTLYEQYF
NA	few	TRBJ1-1	TRBV5-1	TGCGCCAGCAGCGCTCGAGGGGCGAGCACTGAAGCTTTCTTT	CASSARGASTEAFF
NA	many	TRBJ2-5	TRBV27	TGTGCCAGCAGTTTATCGACACCAGGGACAATTGGGGAGACCCAGTACTTC	CASSLSTPGTIGETQYF
NA	many	TRBJ2-1	TRBV4-1	TGCGCCAGCAGCCAAGATTGGGCAGGCCAATGGAATGAGCAGTTCTTC	CASSQDWAGQWNEQFF
NA	many	TRBJ1-5	TRBV5-1	TGCGCCAGCAGCTCTCTTCCCGCTCAGCCCCAGCATTTT	CASSSLPAQPQHF
NA	many	TRBJ1-3	TRBV7-2	TGTGCCAGCAGCTTACAGAAGAGCTCTGGAAACACCATATATTTT	CASSLQKSSGNTIYF
TRBD2	NA	TRBJ2-7	TRBV6-5	TGTGCCAGCAGTTACAAACTAGCGACCTACGAGCAGTACTTC	CASSYKLATYEQYF
NA	many	TRBJ2-7	TRBV27	TGTGCCAGCAGTTACCGGGACCCCGCCTACGAGCAGTACTTC	CASSYRDPAYEQYF
TRBD2	few	TRBJ2-7	TRBV7-2	TGTGCCAGCAGCTGGGCTAGCGGGTCGTACGAGCAGTACTTC	CASSWASGSYEQYF
NA	many	TRBJ1-4	TRBV6-6	TGTGCCAGCAGACGAGAAAAACTGTTTTTT	CASRREKLFF
NA	few	TRBJ2-3	TRBV2	TGTGCCAGCAGGGCTACAGATACGCAGTATTTT	CASRATDTQYF
TRBD1	many	TRBJ2-7	TRBV28	TGTGCCAGCAGTACTCTTGACAGGGGGCTCTACGAGCAGTACTTC	CASSTLDRGLYEQYF
NA	many	TRBJ2-7	TRBV2	TGTGCCAGCAGTGAGTTCCCCTCGGGGGAGCAGTACTTC	CASSEFPSGEQYF
NA	once	TRBJ1-3	TRBV30	TGTGCCTGGAGGGACGGGGGCTCTGGAAACACCATATATTTT	CAWRDGGSGNTIYF
NA	NA	TRBJ2-1	TRBV11-3	TGTGCCAGCAGCTTAGATGGGAGTAGCAGGCCCTCCGGTGAGCAGTTCTTC	CASSLDGSSRPSGEQFF
TRBD1	many	TRBJ2-1	TRBV24-1	TGTGCCACCAGTGACCCGGCCGGGACAGGGAATGAGCAGTTCTTC	CATSDPAGTGNEQFF